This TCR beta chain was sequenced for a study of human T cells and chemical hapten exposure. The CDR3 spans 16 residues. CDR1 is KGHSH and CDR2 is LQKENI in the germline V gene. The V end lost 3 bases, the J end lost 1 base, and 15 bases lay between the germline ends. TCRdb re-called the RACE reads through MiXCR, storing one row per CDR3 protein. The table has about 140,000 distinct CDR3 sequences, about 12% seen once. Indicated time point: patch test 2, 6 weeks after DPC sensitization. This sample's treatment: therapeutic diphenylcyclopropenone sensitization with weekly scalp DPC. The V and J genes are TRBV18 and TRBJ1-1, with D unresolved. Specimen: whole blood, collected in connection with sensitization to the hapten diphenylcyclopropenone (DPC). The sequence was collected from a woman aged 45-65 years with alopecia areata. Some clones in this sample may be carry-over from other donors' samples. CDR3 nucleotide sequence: TGTGCCAGCTCACCGTACACCAGCCTGGAGAACACTGAAGCTTTCTTT. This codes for CASSPYTSLENTEAFF.